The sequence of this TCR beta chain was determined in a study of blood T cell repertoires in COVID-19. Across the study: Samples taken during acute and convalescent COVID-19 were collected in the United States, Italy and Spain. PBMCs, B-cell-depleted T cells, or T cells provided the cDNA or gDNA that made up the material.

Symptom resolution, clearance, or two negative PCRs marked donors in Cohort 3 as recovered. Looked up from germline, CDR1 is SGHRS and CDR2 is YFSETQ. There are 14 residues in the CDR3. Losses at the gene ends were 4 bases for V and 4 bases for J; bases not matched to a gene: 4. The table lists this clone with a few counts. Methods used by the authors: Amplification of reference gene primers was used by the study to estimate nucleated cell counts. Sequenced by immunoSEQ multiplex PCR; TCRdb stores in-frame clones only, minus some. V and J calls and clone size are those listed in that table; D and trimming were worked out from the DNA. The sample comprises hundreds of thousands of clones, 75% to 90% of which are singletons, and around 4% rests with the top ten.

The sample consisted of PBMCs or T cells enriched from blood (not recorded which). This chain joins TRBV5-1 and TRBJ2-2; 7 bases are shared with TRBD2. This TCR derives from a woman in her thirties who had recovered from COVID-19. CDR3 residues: CASSGRASTGELFF. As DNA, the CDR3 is TGCGCCAGCAGCGGGAGGGCCAGCACCGGGGAGCTGTTTTTT.